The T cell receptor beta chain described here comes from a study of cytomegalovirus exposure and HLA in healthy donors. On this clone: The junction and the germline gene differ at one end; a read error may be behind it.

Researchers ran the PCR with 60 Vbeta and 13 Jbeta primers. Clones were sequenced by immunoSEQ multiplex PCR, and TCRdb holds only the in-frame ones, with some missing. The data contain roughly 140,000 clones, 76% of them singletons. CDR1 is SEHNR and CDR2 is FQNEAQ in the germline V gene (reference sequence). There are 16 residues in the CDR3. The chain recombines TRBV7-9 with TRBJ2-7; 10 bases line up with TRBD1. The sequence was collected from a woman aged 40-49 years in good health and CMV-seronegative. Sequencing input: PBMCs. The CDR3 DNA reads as TGTTCCAGCAGCCCGAGGGACAGGGGTCCGACCTACGAGCAGTACTTC. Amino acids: CSSSPRDRGPTYEQYF.